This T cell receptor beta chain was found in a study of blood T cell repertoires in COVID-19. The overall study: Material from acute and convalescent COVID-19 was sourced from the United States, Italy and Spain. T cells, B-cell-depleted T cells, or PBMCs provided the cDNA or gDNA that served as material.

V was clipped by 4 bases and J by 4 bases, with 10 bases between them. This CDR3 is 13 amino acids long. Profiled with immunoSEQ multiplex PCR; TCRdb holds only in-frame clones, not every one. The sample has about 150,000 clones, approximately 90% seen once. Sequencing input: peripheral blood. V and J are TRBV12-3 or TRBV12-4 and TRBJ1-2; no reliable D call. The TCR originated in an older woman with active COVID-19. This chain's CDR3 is CASSYDFLYGYTF. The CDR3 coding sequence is TGTGCCAGCAGTTATGACTTCCTCTATGGCTACACCTTC.